This entry lists 12 T cell receptor beta chains sequenced from one sample in a study of CD8+ T cells in alopecia areata. Following extraction, RNA underwent reverse transcription to cDNA, which served as the sequencing template. Here immunoSEQ multiplex PCR was the method, and the copy in TCRdb shows in-frame clones only, minus some. The data contain 65,000 to 75,000 clones, about half of them singletons. This specimen consisted of CD8+ T cells sorted from blood, obtained at week 0. The receptors come from a human donor with alopecia areata.

The genes are TRBV7-9 and TRBJ1-2; 7 bases map to TRBD1. V trimming: 4 bases; J trimming: 2 bases; junction bases outside the gene matches: 4. Germline assignment: CDR1 SEHNR and CDR2 FQNEAQ (reference sequence). The CDR3 loop spans 14 amino acids. CDR3 sequence reads: CASSSMDRNYGYTF. For the CDR3, the DNA is TGTGCCAGCAGCTCCATGGACAGGAACTATGGCTACACCTTC.

The chain has TRBV5-1 and TRBJ2-7, with D possibly matching TRBD2 (6 bases). The CDR3 sequence is 14 residues long. CDR1 is SGHRS, CDR2 YFSETQ, per germline. V lost 5 bases to trimming and J lost 7 bases, with 19 bases between them. In nucleotides, the CDR3 is TGCGCCAGCAGTAGTCGGACGGGAGCGGTGGAGCAGTACTTC. Translating it yields CASSSRTGAVEQYF. The whole variable domain, remainder taken from reference TRBV5-1 and TRBJ2-7, is KAGVTQTPRYLIKTRGQQVTLSCSPISGHRSVSWYQQTPGQGLQFLFEYFSETQRNKGNFPGRFSGRQFSNSRSEMNVSTLELGDSALYLCASSSRTGAVEQYFGPGTRLTVT.

This clone was detected a few times. The CDR3 protein is CSVVWDRNYEQYF. In DNA, the CDR3 is TGCAGCGTTGTTTGGGACAGAAACTACGAGCAGTACTTC. V usage is TRBV29-1 and J usage is TRBJ2-7, with 7 nucleotides matching TRBD1. From germline, CDR1 is SQVTM and CDR2 ANQGSEA. The CDR3 sequence is 13 residues long. The trim removed 4 bases at V and 3 bases at J, leaving 6 bases unmatched.

V is TRBV7-3 and J is TRBJ2-1, with 13 nucleotides matching TRBD2. CDR1 and CDR2 (germline): SGHTA, FQGTGA. The CDR3 has 21 amino acids. The V segment lost 3 bases and the J segment 7 bases; nucleotides outside the gene matches: 21. CDR3: CASSLGSGATGGGLAGNEQFF. The CDR3 DNA is TGTGCCAGCAGCTTGGGGAGTGGGGCTACCGGCGGGGGACTAGCGGGGAATGAGCAGTTCTTC.

The chain uses TRBV11-2 and TRBJ2-7; 10 bases are a match to TRBD2. From germline, CDR1 is SGHAT and CDR2 FQNNGV. The length of the CDR3 is 14 residues. Losses at the gene ends were 1 base for V and 3 bases for J; bases not matched to a gene: 0. CDR3 sequence (DNA): TGTGCCAGCAGCTTAGGGACTAGCGGCTACGAGCAGTACTTC. This gives the protein CASSLGTSGYEQYF.

The chain uses TRBV30 and TRBJ1-2; D unresolved. V lost 3 bases to trimming and J lost 8 bases, with 16 bases between them. CDR1 is GTSNPN, CDR2 SVGIG, per germline (reference sequence). CDR3 size: 13 residues. CDR3 in amino acids: CAWREGRKGGYTF. CDR3 nucleotide sequence: TGTGCCTGGAGGGAGGGAAGGAAGGGCGGCTACACCTTC.

This clone was counted once. The chain couples TRBV4-1 to TRBJ1-2; D remains unclear. V lost 4 bases and J 4 bases, leaving 16 bases between the germline ends. The CDR3 sequence is 15 residues long. Germline assignment: CDR1 MGHRA and CDR2 YSYEKL. The CDR3 sequence is CASSPLRTGLYGYTF. CDR3 nucleotide sequence: TGCGCCAGCAGCCCCCTTAGGACCGGGCTCTATGGCTACACCTTC.

The genes are TRBV5-4 and TRBJ1-5; D is possibly TRBD1 (6 bases). Trimming took 4 bases from V and 0 from J, leaving 14 bases between them. Germline CDR1 is SGHNT and CDR2 is YYREEE (reference sequence). The CDR3 sequence is 16 residues long. The CDR3 protein is CASSPDRANSNQPQHF. Here the CDR3 DNA reads TGTGCCAGCAGCCCGGACAGAGCGAATAGCAATCAGCCCCAGCATTTT.

The table lists this clone with a few counts. The chain has TRBV11-2 and TRBJ2-7; D unclear. This CDR3 is built from 11 residues. Germline V gene lookup returns CDR1 SGHAT and CDR2 FQNNGV. Trimming removed 5 bases at V and 1 base at J, with 3 bases between. As DNA, the CDR3 is TGTGCCAGCAGCGGGTCCTACGAGCAGTACTTC. Its translation is CASSGSYEQYF.

This rearrangement joins TRBV11-2 to TRBJ2-5; the D gene is possibly TRBD1 (6 bases). The end of the DNA aligns better with TRBJ2-7, so the J call may be wrong. Per the germline V gene, CDR1 is SGHAT and CDR2 is FQNNGV. The CDR3 spans 12 residues. CDR3 nucleotide sequence: TGTGCCAGCAGCGGACAGACCTACGAGCAGTACTTC. Translated, it gives CASSGQTYEQYF.

The chain links TRBV30 to TRBJ1-1; no definite D call. The ends were cut back, 0 bases at V and 5 bases at J, with 13 bases in the middle. Germline V gene sequence: CDR1 GTSNPN, CDR2 SVGIG (reference sequence). This CDR3 is 14 amino acids long. The CDR3 coding sequence is TGTGCCTGGAGTGTGGCGTGGGATAGTACTGAAGCTTTCTTT. Its translation: CAWSVAWDSTEAFF.

This rearrangement joins TRBV4-1 to TRBJ1-2; D is ambiguous. Trimming pared 1 base from V and 0 bases from J, leaving 6 bases between. The CDR3 is 14 amino acids. CDR1 and CDR2 (germline): MGHRA, YSYEKL. CDR3 nucleotides: TGCGCCAGCAGCCAAGGGTCGACTAACTATGGCTACACCTTC. It specifies CASSQGSTNYGYTF.